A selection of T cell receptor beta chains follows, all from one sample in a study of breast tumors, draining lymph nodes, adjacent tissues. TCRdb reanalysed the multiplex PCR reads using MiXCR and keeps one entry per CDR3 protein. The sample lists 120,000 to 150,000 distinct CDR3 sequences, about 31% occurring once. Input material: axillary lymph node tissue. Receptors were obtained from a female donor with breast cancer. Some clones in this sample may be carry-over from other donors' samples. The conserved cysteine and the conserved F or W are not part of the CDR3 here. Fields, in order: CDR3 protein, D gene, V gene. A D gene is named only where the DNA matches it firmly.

CDR3 protein: SVLTGGEVQETQY
D gene: TRBD1
V gene: TRBV29-1

CDR3 protein: ASSYGGVPISGANVLT
D gene: .
V gene: TRBV6-2/TRBV6-3

CDR3 protein: SALMTWGGYT
D gene: .
V gene: TRBV20-1

CDR3 protein: ASRDSVLGNQPQH
D gene: .
V gene: TRBV6-1

CDR3 protein: ASNRRGRRETQY
D gene: .
V gene: TRBV19

CDR3 protein: ASSLTGNQPQH
D gene: .
V gene: TRBV6-1

CDR3 protein: AWSVVQSDGYT
D gene: .
V gene: TRBV30

CDR3 protein: ASSVVWGDTGELF
D gene: .
V gene: TRBV9

CDR3 protein: ASGDTNYGYT
D gene: .
V gene: TRBV19

CDR3 protein: ASSLEVYNEQF
D gene: .
V gene: TRBV13

CDR3 protein: ASSGTGGGTTSEQF
D gene: TRBD2
V gene: TRBV25-1

CDR3 protein: ASSPGQGVYGYT
D gene: TRBD1
V gene: TRBV12-3/TRBV12-4

CDR3 protein: SARTDLYGYT
D gene: .
V gene: TRBV29-1

CDR3 protein: SARTGNEQY
D gene: TRBD1
V gene: TRBV20-1

CDR3 protein: ASSIAGMLANEKLF
D gene: .
V gene: TRBV19

CDR3 protein: ASSQDTFLGTDSPLH
D gene: .
V gene: TRBV14

CDR3 protein: ASRAGGNFAGELF
D gene: TRBD1
V gene: TRBV4-1

CDR3 protein: ASSAGSGLSGTQY
D gene: .
V gene: TRBV5-6

CDR3 protein: ASSITGGVRF
D gene: .
V gene: TRBV19

CDR3 protein: ASSPDTPGLAVFAGELF
D gene: TRBD2
V gene: TRBV6-5

CDR3 protein: ASRSGVIYSPLH
D gene: .
V gene: TRBV12-2

CDR3 protein: ASSDLVMTGPFQETQY
D gene: .
V gene: TRBV2

CDR3 protein: ASSLLGGTGELF
D gene: .
V gene: TRBV3-1

CDR3 protein: ASHTPGGPSNQPQH
D gene: TRBD1
V gene: TRBV19

CDR3 protein: SAGTSRGPEQF
D gene: TRBD2
V gene: TRBV20-1

CDR3 protein: ASSGVGVESPLH
D gene: .
V gene: TRBV7-9

CDR3 protein: SALRVGGRSNQPQH
D gene: .
V gene: TRBV20-1

CDR3 protein: ASSEAVGGGAETQY
D gene: .
V gene: TRBV6-1

CDR3 protein: ASSTQAGGGWGMNTEAF
D gene: TRBD1
V gene: TRBV6-6

CDR3 protein: SALRFRGVVNTGELF
D gene: TRBD2
V gene: TRBV20-1

CDR3 protein: ASSLLLPGRGELF
D gene: .
V gene: TRBV11-2

CDR3 protein: ASWDRGYRETQY
D gene: TRBD1
V gene: TRBV7-8